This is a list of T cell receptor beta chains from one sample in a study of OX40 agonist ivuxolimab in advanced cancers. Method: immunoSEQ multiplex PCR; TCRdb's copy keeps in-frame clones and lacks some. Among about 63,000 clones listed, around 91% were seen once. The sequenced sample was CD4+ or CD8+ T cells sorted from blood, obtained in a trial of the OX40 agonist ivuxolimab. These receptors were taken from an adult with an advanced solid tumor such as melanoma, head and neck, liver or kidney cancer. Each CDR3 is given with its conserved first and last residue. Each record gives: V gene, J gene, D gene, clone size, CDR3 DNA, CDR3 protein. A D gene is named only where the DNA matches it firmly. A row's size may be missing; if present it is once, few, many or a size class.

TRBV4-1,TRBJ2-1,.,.,TGCGCCAGCCGCTCCTTTAGGGTCTCCTACAATGAGCAGTTCTTC,CASRSFRVSYNEQFF
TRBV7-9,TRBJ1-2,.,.,TGTGCCAGCAGCTTAGGGGACTATGGCTACACCTTC,CASSLGDYGYTF
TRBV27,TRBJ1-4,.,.,TGTGCCAGCAGTTCAAGGGGCGTACGGGAAAAACTGTTTTTT,CASSSRGVREKLFF
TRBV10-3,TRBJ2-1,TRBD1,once,TGTGCCATCAGTGCGTCTGGACAGGGGGCGGGTTACAATGAGCAGTTCTTC,CAISASGQGAGYNEQFF
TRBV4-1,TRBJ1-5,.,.,TGCGCCAGCAGCCATTTGGGCATTGGTGCAATTTCCCAGCATTTT,CASSHLGIGAISQHF
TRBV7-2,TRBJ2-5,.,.,TGTGCCAGCAGCTCCCGCCGTTATTCGACCCAGTACTTC,CASSSRRYSTQYF
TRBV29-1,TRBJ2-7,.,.,TGCAGCGTTGGAAACAGCTACGAGCAGTACTTC,CSVGNSYEQYF
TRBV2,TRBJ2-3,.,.,TGTGCCAGCAGTAGAAGGAGGGAAGATACGCAGTATTTT,CASSRRREDTQYF
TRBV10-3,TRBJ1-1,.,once,TGTGCCATCAGTGAGTCCTCGGGACCTACCCTCGGGACTGAAGCTTTCTTT,CAISESSGPTLGTEAFF
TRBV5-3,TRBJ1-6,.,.,TGTGCCAGCAGCTTGGTGGACAGCCGTCGCTCACCCCTCCACTTT,CASSLVDSRRSPLHF
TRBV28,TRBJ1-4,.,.,TGTGCCAGCAGAACGGGGGGGGATAATGAAAAACTGTTTTTT,CASRTGGDNEKLFF
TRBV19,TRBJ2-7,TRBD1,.,TGTGCCAGTAGGACAGGGAGTTTTCCCTACGAGCAGTACTTC,CASRTGSFPYEQYF
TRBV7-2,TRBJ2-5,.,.,TGTGCCAGCAGCAAAGGAAAGGGACATCCGATCCAAGAGACCCAGTACTTC,CASSKGKGHPIQETQYF
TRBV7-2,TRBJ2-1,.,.,TGTGCCAGCAGCCAGAATTACAATGAGCAGTTCTTC,CASSQNYNEQFF
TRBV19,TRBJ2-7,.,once,TGTGCCAGTAGTGCCAGGGGAGTAACCTTCTACGAGCAGTACTTC,CASSARGVTFYEQYF
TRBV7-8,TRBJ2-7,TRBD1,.,TGTGCCAGCAGCCCCCGACAGGGGGGATATGGGTCGTACGAGCAGTACTTC,CASSPRQGGYGSYEQYF
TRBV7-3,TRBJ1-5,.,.,TGTGCCAGCAGCACAACACAGTTCTGGGGCAATCAGCCCCAGCATTTT,CASSTTQFWGNQPQHF
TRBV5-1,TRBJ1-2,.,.,TGCGCCAGCAGCTTGGGCGCAGCAACCTATGGCTACACCTTC,CASSLGAATYGYTF
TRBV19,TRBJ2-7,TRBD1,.,TGTGCCAGTAGTATCACCGGACAGGGGAACTACTACGAGCAGTACTTC,CASSITGQGNYYEQYF
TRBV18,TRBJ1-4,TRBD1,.,TGTGCCAGCTCACCCCAGGGACAGGGAGGCGAAAAACTGTTTTTT,CASSPQGQGGEKLFF
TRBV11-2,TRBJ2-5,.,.,TGTGCCAGCAGCTTAGATTGGCGGGCGATTCAAGAGACCCAGTACTTC,CASSLDWRAIQETQYF
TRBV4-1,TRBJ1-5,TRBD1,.,TGCGCCAGCAGCCGACAGGGAATCGGCCAGCCCCAGCATTTT,CASSRQGIGQPQHF
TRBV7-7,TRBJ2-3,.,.,TGTGCTAGCAGCTCCACCGGGATTTCAGATACGCAGTATTTT,CASSSTGISDTQYF
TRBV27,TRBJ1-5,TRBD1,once,TGTGCCAGCAGTTTAATTTGGGGACAGGGTGGCAATCAGCCCCAGCATTTT,CASSLIWGQGGNQPQHF
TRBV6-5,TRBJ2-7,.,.,TGTGCCAGCAGCAACAGGGTATCCGAGCAGTACTTC,CASSNRVSEQYF
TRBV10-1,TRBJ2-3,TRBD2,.,TGCGCCAGCAGTCAGGGACTAGCAAGCACAGATACGCAGTATTTT,CASSQGLASTDTQYF
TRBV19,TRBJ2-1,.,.,TGTGCCAGTAGTCCCCCTGAGCGGTCATACGGGGATGAGCAGTTCTTC,CASSPPERSYGDEQFF
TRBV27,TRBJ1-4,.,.,TGTGCCAGCACCTCGGGCCTCGGCGAAAAACTGTTTTTT,CASTSGLGEKLFF
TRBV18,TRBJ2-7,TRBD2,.,TGTGCCAGCTCACCGAGGCCCCCGGGGGGGTACGAGCAGTACTTC,CASSPRPPGGYEQYF
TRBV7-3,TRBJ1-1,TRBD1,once,TGTGCCAGCAGCCCTGGACAGGGAGGGAAGACTGAAGCTTTCTTT,CASSPGQGGKTEAFF
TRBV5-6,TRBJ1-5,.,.,TGTGCCAGCAGCTTTCGACGGAATCAGCCCCAGCATTTT,CASSFRRNQPQHF